Sequencing of this T cell receptor beta chain was carried out in a study of identical twins. From germline, CDR1 is SGHTA and CDR2 FQGNSA. The CDR3 spans 14 residues. The V end was cut by 5 bases, the J end by 1 base, with 11 bases between. This clonotype was seen many times. TCRdb re-called the 5' RACE reads with MiXCR, one entry per CDR3 protein. The sample carries 700,000 or so distinct CDR3 sequences, under 9% recorded once. This same sample was also taken into another study, of yellow fever vaccine responses in identical twins.

This TCR came from a woman in her late teens or twenties in good health. J is TRBJ2-5 and V is TRBV7-2, with D possibly TRBD2 on 6 matching bases. Sequenced material: PBMCs. Written as DNA, the CDR3 is TGTGCCAGCAGCGCTACGGGACTCCAAGAGACCCAGTACTTC. Translated, it gives CASSATGLQETQYF. The complete variable domain, with remaining parts taken from reference TRBV7-2 and TRBJ2-5, reads GAGVSQSPSNKVTEKGKDVELRCDPISGHTALYWYRQSLGQGLEFLIYFQGNSAPDKSGLPSDRFSAERTGGSVSTLTIQRTQQEDSAVYLCASSATGLQETQYFGPGTRLLVL.